The 15 T cell receptor beta chains listed next were all sequenced from one sample in a study of spatial heterogeneity in lung cancer. Using its own MiXCR run on the 5' RACE reads, TCRdb lists one record per CDR3 protein. The data hold thousands of distinct CDR3 sequences, with 5.4% observed a single time. Study-wide findings and caveats: Mutation tallies in tumors tracked expanded intratumoral alpha and beta TCR counts.

Antigen specificity for these receptors is unknown. Time point specified: sample taken at primary tumor resection. This specimen consisted of lung tumor tissue, obtained at surgery. All receptors come from a male donor with early-stage non-small cell lung cancer.

This clonotype has a handful of counts. V gene TRBV5-1 combines with J gene TRBJ1-2; no clear D. Trimming took 3 bases from V and 5 from J, leaving 14 bases between them. The CDR3 contains 14 residues. Germline V CDR1 and CDR2: SGHRS, YFSETQ. CDR3 sequence: CASSSETERYGYTF. CDR3 sequence (DNA): TGCGCCAGCAGCTCCGAAACCGAGCGGTATGGCTACACCTTC.

This clonotype has ten or more counts. This chain joins TRBV7-2 and TRBJ1-6; weak D call: TRBD1 (5 bases). V lost 4 bases to trimming and J lost 9 bases, with 13 bases between them. Germline V gives CDR1 SGHTA, CDR2 FQGNSA. This CDR3 spans 14 amino acids. CDR3 protein: CASSSGLVGSPLHF. The DNA of the CDR3 is TGTGCCAGCAGCTCGGGACTAGTCGGTTCACCCCTCCACTTT.

This clonotype has at least ten counts. The rearrangement uses TRBV2 and TRBJ1-1, with D possibly TRBD1 on 5 matching bases. Trimming left V 6 bases short and J 7 bases short, with 21 bases between. The CDR3 extends over 15 amino acids. Looked up from germline, CDR1 is SNHLY and CDR2 is FYNNEI. CDR3 in DNA: TGTGCCAGCAGCCCACTGATCCGGGGGAGCTATGAAGCTTTCTTT. This translates into CASSPLIRGSYEAFF.

This clonotype was recorded many times. This chain joins TRBV2 and TRBJ2-5, with TRBD1 matching over 8 bases. This CDR3 region has 14 residues. Trimming removed 7 bases from V and 5 bases from J; junction bases left unmatched: 9. The germline V gene has CDR1 SNHLY and CDR2 FYNNEI. The CDR3 is CASTGPGGSETQYF. The CDR3 bases are TGTGCCAGCACGGGTCCAGGGGGCTCGGAGACCCAGTACTTC.

This clonotype was observed a handful of times. The chain has TRBV12-3 or TRBV12-4 and TRBJ1-2; maybe TRBD1 (5 bases). The ends were cut back, 6 bases at V and 4 bases at J, with 18 bases in the middle. The CDR3 extends over 15 amino acids. CDR3 in DNA: TGTGCCAGCAGATTACCCCTAAGGGGACCCTATGGCTACACCTTC. This codes for CASRLPLRGPYGYTF.

This clonotype has a count of ten or more. The gene calls are TRBV18 and TRBJ1-4; the match to TRBD1 covers 8 bases. Trimming took 5 bases from V and 8 from J; bases not matched to a gene: 4. CDR3 length equals 13 residues. Germline V gene data show CDR1 as KGHSH and CDR2 as LQKENI. The CDR3 DNA is TGTGCCAGCTCAGGGACAGGAGGCGAAAAACTGTTTTTT. Its translation: CASSGTGGEKLFF.

This clonotype was seen at least ten times. One end of the junction is discordant with germline, which a read error may explain. This CDR3 is CASSSGNQETQYF. The CDR3 region has the DNA TGTGCCAGCAGCAGCGGGAACCAGGAGACCCAGTACTTC. This sequence joins TRBV7-3 and TRBJ2-5, with 7 bases that match TRBD2. The CDR3 spans 13 residues. Looked up from germline, CDR1 is SGHTA and CDR2 is FQGTGA.

On this clonotype: A much larger clone is a single base away; this may be a read error. The chain is built from TRBV11-2 and TRBJ2-2, with D maybe TRBD2 (6 bases). This CDR3 is built from 15 residues. Germline lookup yields CDR1 SGHAT and CDR2 FQNNGV. The CDR3 DNA reads as TGTGCCAGCAGCTTAGTCCAGGGAAGCACCGGGGGGCTGTTTTTT. This translates into CASSLVQGSTGGLFF.

As regards this clonotype: A much larger clone differs by one base, so this may be a read error. J is TRBJ2-7 and V is TRBV14, with D maybe TRBD2 (6 bases). The CDR3 consists of 14 residues. Germline V lookup: CDR1 SGHDN, CDR2 FVKESK. CDR3 bases: TGTGCCAGCAGCCCGGGACTGCAGACCTACGAGCACTACTTC. It translates to CASSPGLQTYEHYF.

This clonotype has a count of ten or more. This chain connects TRBV5-1 to TRBJ2-1, with a weak D call TRBD2 (6 bases). The CDR3 totals 14 residues. V dropped 4 bases and J dropped 7 bases, with 15 bases sitting between them. CDR1 and CDR2 (germline): SGHRS, YFSETQ. CDR3 DNA sequence: TGCGCCAGCAGCACATCCGGGACTTGGAATGAGCAGTTCTTC. It is translated as CASSTSGTWNEQFF.

The chain joins TRBV6-5 to TRBJ1-2, with D hard to call. V was pared by 4 bases and J by 6 bases, with 12 bases between. Per germline, CDR1 MNHEY and CDR2 SVGAGI. The CDR3 has 13 residues. Here the CDR3 reads CASSSRVEDGYTF. Here the CDR3 DNA reads TGTGCCAGCAGTTCAAGGGTGGAAGATGGCTACACCTTC.

This clonotype appeared many times. This chain joins TRBV7-9 and TRBJ1-6; 9 bases are shared with TRBD1. The CDR3 loop spans 15 amino acids. Germline CDR1 SEHNR, CDR2 FQNEAQ (reference sequence). V lost 5 bases and J lost 8; bases outside the gene matches: 7. CDR3 loop: CASSPDRGVDSPLHF. In DNA, the CDR3 is TGTGCCAGCAGCCCAGACAGGGGGGTAGATTCACCCCTCCACTTT.

The CDR3 coding sequence is TGCAGTGCTGAACCTAGCGGGGGGGCAAGCGAGCAGTACTTC. Its protein is CSAEPSGGASEQYF. The chain is built from TRBV20-1 and TRBJ2-7; 12 nucleotides agree with TRBD2. This CDR3 is 14 amino acids long. V was clipped by 5 bases and J by 6 bases; unmatched bases: 8. Germline CDR1 DFQATT, CDR2 SNEGSKA (reference sequence).

This clonotype was detected ten times or more. The CDR3 loop is CASFPGATQPQHF. CDR3 bases: TGTGCCAGTTTCCCGGGGGCAACCCAGCCCCAGCATTTT. J is TRBJ1-5 and V is TRBV28; weak D call: TRBD1 (6 bases). The germline V gene has CDR1 MDHEN and CDR2 SYDVKM. The V end lost 9 bases, the J end lost 7 bases, and 16 bases lay between the germline ends. There are 13 residues in the CDR3.

This clonotype was observed many times. The chain's CDR3 is CASSARHASGNTIYF. CDR3 nucleotide sequence: TGTGCCAGCAGCGCAAGGCATGCTAGTGGAAACACCATATATTTT. The chain joins TRBV9 to TRBJ1-3; no clear D. V was cut by 3 bases and J by 3 bases, with 13 bases left in between. The CDR3 is 15 amino acids. Germline CDR1 and CDR2: SGDLS and YYNGEE.